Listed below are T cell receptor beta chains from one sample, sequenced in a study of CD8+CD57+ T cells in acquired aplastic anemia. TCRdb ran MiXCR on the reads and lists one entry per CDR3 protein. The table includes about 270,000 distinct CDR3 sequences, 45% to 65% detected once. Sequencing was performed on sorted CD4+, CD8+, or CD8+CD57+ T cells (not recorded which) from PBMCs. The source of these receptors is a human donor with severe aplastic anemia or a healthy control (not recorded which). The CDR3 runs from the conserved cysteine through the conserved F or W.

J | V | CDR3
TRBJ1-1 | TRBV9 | CASSQGLRQGATEAFF
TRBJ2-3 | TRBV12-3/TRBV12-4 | CASSFWGPSTDTQYF
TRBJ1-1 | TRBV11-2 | CASSLIIGTGASGTEAFF
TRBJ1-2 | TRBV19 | CASSPGQGGYGYTF
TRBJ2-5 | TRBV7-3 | CASSPSFGETQYF
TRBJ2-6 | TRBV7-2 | CASSNSDGLSGANVLTF
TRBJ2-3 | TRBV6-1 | CASRPGTGNEQYF
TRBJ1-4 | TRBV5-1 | CASSLGSGANEKLFF
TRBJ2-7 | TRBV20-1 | CSARDRVKAYEQYF
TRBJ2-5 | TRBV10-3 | CASTDWDDQTQYF
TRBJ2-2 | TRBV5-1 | CASSGQGDTGELFF
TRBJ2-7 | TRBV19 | CASALSGGGFYEQYF
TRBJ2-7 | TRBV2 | CASSEAVHEQYF
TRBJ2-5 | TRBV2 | CASRGVAVETQYF
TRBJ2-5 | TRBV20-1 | CSARSQGRGETQYF
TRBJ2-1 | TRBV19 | CASSIRLAEHNEQFF